The sequence of this T cell receptor (beta chain) was determined in a study of control samples from healthy donors and cancer patients. TCRdb keeps only in-frame clones here, not all; method: immunoSEQ multiplex PCR. The table lists approximately 87,000 clones, 90% to 95% of them singletons, with roughly 1.2% in the top ten. Sequencing was done on a sample of PBMCs. The sequence was collected from a woman aged 40 to 49 with lung cancer.

The DNA of the CDR3 is TGTGCCAGCAGCCGGGACTACAGCTCCTACAATGAGCAGTTCTTC. This gives the protein CASSRDYSSYNEQFF. This rearrangement joins TRBV9 to TRBJ2-1, with TRBD2 identical over 7 bases. CDR1 and CDR2 from the germline V gene are SGDLS and YYNGEE. This CDR3 is 15 amino acids long. J lost 0 bases, V lost 4 bases, and 4 bases had no gene match.